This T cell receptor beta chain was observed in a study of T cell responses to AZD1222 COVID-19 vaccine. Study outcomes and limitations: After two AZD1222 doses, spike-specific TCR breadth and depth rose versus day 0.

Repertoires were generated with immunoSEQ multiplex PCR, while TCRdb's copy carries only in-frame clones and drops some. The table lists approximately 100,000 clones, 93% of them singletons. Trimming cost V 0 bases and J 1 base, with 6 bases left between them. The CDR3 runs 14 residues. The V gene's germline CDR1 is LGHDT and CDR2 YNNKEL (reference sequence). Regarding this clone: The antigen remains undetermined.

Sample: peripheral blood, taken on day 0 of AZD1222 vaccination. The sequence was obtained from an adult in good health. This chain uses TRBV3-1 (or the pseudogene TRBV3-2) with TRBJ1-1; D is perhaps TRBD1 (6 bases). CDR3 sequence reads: CASSQEDRNTEAFF. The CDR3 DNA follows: TGTGCCAGCAGCCAAGAGGACAGGAACACTGAAGCTTTCTTT.